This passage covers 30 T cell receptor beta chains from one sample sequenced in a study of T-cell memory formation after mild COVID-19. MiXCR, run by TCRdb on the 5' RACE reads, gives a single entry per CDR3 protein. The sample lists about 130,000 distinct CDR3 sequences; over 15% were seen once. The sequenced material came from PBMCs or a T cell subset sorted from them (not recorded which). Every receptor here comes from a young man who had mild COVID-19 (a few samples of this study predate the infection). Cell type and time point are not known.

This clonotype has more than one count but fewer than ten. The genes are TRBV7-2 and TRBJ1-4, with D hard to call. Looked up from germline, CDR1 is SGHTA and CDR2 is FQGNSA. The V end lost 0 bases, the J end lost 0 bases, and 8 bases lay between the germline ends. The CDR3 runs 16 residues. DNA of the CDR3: TGTGCCAGCAGCTTAGCCGGGGTCGCAACTAATGAAAAACTGTTTTTT. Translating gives CASSLAGVATNEKLFF.

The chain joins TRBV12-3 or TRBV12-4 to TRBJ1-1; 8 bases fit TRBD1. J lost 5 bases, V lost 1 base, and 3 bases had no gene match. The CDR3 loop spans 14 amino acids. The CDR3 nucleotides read TGTGCCAGCAGTTTAGGGCAGGGGGCGACTGAAGCTTTCTTT. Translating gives CASSLGQGATEAFF.

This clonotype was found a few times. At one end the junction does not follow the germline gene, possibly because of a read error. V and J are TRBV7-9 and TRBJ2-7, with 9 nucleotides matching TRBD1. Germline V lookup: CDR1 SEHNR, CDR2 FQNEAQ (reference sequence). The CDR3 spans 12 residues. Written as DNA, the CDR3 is TGTGCCAGCAGCGCAACAGGGGGCGCACGGGACTTC. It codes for CASSATGGARDF.

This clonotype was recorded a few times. CDR3 coding DNA: TGCGCCAGCAGACCACAGGGTGCTTACAATGAGCAGTTCTTC. Translated: CASRPQGAYNEQFF. The chain has TRBV5-1 and TRBJ2-1; maybe TRBD1 (6 bases). Trimming took off 5 bases at V and 4 bases at J, with 13 bases between the two ends. CDR3 size: 14 residues. CDR1 is SGHRS, CDR2 YFSETQ, per germline.

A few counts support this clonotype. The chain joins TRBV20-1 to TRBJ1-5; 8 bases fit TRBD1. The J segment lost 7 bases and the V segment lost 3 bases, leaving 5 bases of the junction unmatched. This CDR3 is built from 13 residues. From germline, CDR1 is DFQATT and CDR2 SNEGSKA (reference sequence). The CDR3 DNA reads TGCAGTGCTAGCCAGGGGGCAGAACAGCCCCAGCATTTT. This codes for CSASQGAEQPQHF.

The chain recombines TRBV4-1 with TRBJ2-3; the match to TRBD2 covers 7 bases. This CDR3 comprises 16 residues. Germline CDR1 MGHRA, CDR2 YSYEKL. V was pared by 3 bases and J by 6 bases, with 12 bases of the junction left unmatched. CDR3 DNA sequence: TGCGCCAGCAGCCATCCCTCGGGGCTAGCGGAGGATACGCAGTATTTT. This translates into CASSHPSGLAEDTQYF.

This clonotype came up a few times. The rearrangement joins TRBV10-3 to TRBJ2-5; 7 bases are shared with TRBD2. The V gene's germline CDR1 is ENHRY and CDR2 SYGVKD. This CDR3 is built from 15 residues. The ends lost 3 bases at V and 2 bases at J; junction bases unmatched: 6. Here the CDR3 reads CAISDSRGVQETQYF. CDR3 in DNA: TGTGCCATCAGTGACAGCCGGGGGGTACAAGAGACCCAGTACTTC.

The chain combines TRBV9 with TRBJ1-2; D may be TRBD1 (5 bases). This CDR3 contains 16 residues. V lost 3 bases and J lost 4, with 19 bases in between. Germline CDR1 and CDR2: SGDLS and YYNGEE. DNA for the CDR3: TGTGCCAGCAGCGCGGGGACCCTCGAGGACTCCTATGGCTACACCTTC. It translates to CASSAGTLEDSYGYTF.

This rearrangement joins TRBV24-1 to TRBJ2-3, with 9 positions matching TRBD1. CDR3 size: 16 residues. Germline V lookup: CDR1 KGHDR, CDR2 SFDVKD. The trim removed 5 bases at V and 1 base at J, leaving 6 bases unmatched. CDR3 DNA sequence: TGTGCCACCAGTGTACAGGGGGCGAGGGGCACAGATACGCAGTATTTT. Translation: CATSVQGARGTDTQYF.

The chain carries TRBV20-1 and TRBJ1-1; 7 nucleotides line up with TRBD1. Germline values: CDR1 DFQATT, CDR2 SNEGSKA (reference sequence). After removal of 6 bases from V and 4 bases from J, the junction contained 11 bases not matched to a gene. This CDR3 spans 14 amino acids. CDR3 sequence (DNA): TGCAGTGCCCGTCAACAGGGGTTGGCCACTGAAGCTTTCTTT. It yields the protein CSARQQGLATEAFF.

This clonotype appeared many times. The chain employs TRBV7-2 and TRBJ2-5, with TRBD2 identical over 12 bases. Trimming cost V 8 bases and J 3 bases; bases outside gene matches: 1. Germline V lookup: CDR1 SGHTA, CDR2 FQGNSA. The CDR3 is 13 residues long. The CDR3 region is CASPSGREETQYF. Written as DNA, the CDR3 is TGTGCCAGCCCTAGCGGGAGGGAAGAGACCCAGTACTTC.

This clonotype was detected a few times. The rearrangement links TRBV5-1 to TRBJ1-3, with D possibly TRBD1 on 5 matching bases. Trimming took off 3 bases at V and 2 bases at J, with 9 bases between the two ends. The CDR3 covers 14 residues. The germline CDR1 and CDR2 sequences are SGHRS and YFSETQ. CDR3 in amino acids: CASSWDGAGNTIYF. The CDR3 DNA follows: TGCGCCAGCAGCTGGGACGGAGCTGGAAACACCATATATTTT.

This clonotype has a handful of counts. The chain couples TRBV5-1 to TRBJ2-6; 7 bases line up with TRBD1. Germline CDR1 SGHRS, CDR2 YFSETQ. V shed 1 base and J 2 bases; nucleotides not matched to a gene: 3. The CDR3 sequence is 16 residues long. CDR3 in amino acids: CASSLPGGTGANVLTF. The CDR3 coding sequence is TGCGCCAGCAGCTTGCCAGGGGGAACTGGGGCCAACGTCCTGACTTTC.

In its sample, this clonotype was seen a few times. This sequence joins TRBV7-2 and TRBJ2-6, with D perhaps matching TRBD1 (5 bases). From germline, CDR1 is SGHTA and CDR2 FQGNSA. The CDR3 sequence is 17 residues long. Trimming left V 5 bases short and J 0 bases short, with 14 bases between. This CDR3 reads CASSPLGASSGANVLTF. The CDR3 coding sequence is TGTGCCAGCAGCCCCCTAGGGGCCAGCTCTGGGGCCAACGTCCTGACTTTC.

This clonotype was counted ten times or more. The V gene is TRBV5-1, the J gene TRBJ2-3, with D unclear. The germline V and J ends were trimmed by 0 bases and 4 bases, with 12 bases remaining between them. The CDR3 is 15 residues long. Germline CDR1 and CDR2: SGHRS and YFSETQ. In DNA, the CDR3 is TGCGCCAGCAGCTTGGGACTTACGGCGGCAGATACGCAGTATTTT. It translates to CASSLGLTAADTQYF.

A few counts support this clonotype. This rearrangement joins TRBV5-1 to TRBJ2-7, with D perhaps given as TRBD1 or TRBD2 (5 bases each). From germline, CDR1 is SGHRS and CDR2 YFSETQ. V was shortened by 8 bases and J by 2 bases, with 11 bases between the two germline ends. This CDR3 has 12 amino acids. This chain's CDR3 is CASRDRAYEQYF. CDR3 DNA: TGCGCCAGTCGGGACCGTGCCTACGAGCAGTACTTC.

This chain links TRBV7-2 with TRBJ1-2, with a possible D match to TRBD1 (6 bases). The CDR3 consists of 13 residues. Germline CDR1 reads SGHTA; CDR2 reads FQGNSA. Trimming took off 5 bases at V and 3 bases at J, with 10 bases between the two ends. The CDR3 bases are TGTGCCAGCAGCGCGGGACACGACTATGGCTACACCTTC. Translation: CASSAGHDYGYTF.

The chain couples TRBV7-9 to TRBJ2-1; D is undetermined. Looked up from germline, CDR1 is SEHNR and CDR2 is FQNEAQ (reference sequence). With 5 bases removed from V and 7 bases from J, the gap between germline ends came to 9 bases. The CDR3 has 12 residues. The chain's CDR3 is CASSPLSNEQFF. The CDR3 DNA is TGTGCCAGCAGCCCGCTTAGTAATGAGCAGTTCTTC.

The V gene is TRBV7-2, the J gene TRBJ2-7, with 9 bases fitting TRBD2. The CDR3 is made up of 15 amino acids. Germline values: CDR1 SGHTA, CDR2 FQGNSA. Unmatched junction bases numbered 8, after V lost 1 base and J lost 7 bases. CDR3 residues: CASSLVASGAAEQYV. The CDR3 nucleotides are TGTGCCAGCAGCTTAGTCGCTAGCGGGGCGGCGGAGCAGTACGTC.

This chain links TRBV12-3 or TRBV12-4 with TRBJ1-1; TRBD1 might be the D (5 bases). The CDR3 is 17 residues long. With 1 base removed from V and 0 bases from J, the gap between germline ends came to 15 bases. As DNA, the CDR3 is TGTGCCAGCAGTTTAGATCAGTGGGGGTCCCTGAACACTGAAGCTTTCTTT. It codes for CASSLDQWGSLNTEAFF.

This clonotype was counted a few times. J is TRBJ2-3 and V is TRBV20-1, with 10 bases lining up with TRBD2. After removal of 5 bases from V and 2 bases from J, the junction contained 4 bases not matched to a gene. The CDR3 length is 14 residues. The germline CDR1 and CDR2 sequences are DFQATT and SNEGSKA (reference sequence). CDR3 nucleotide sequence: TGCAGTGCTGAACTAGCGGGAAACACAGATACGCAGTATTTT. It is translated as CSAELAGNTDTQYF.

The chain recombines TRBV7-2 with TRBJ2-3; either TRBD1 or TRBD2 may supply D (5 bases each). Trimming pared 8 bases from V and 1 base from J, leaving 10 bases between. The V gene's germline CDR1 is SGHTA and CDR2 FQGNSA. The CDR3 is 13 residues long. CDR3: CASAWDRTDTQYF. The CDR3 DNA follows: TGTGCCAGCGCCTGGGACCGCACAGATACGCAGTATTTT.

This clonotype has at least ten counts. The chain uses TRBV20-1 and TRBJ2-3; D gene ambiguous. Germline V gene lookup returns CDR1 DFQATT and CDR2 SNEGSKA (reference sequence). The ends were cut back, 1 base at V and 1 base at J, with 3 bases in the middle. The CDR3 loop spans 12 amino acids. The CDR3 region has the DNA TGCAGTGCTAGAGGGGGCACAGATACGCAGTATTTT. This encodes CSARGGTDTQYF.

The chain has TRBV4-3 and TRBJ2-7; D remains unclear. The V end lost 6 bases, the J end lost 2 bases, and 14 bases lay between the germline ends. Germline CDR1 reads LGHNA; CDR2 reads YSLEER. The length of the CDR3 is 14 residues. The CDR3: CASSRVLDTYEQYF. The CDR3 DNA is TGCGCCAGCAGTCGGGTGCTGGATACCTACGAGCAGTACTTC.

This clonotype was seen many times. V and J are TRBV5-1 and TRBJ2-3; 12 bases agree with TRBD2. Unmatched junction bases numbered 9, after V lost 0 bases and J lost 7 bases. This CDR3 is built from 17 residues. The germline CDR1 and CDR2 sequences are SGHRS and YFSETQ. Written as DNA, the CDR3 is TGCGCCAGCAGCTTGGAGACTAGCGGGGGCCCGGGGCATACGCAGTATTTT. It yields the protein CASSLETSGGPGHTQYF. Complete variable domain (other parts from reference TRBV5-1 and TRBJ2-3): KAGVTQTPRYLIKTRGQQVTLSCSPISGHRSVSWYQQTPGQGLQFLFEYFSETQRNKGNFPGRFSGRQFSNSRSEMNVSTLELGDSALYLCASSLETSGGPGHTQYFGPGTRLTVL.

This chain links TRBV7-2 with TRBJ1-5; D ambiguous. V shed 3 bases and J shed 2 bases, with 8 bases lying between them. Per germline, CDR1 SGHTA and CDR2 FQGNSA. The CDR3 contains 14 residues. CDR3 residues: CASSFLKGNQPQHF. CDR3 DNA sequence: TGTGCCAGCAGCTTTCTCAAAGGCAATCAGCCCCAGCATTTT.

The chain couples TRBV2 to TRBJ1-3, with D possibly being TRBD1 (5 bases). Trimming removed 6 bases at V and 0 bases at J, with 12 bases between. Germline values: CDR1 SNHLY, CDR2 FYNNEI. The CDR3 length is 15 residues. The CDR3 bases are TGTGCCAGCAGCGCCGAGGGGTCCTCTGGAAACACCATATATTTT. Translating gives CASSAEGSSGNTIYF.

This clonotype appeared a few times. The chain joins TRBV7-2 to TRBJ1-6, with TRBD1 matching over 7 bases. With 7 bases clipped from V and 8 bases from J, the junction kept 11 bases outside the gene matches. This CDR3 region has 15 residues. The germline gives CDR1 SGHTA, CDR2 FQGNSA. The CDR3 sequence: CASTYGSTGYSPLHF. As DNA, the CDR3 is TGTGCCAGCACCTATGGCTCGACAGGGTATTCACCCCTCCACTTT.

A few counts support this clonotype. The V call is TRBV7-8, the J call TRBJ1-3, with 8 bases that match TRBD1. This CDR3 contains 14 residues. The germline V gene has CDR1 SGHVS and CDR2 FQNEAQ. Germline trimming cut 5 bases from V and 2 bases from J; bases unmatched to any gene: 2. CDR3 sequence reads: CASSLDRAGNTIYF. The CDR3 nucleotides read TGTGCCAGCAGCCTGGACAGGGCTGGAAACACCATATATTTT.

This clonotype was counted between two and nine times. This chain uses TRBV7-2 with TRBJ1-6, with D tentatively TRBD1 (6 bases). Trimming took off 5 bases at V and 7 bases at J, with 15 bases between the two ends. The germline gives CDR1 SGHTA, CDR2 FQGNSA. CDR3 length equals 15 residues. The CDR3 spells CASSPNRRGNSPLHF. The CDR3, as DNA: TGTGCCAGCAGCCCTAACCGAAGGGGGAATTCACCCCTCCACTTT.